This T cell receptor beta chain is drawn from a study of blood T cell repertoires in COVID-19. Background on the study: The analysed material was cDNA or gDNA that came from T cells, B-cell-depleted T cells, or PBMCs.

CDR1 and CDR2 (germline): MDHEN, SYDVKM. The CDR3 covers 14 residues. V shed 4 bases and J shed 5 bases, with 15 bases lying between them. Profiling relied on immunoSEQ multiplex PCR, and the TCRdb table lists in-frame clones only, not all of them. The sample includes roughly 330,000 clones, about nine tenths of them seen just once. Cohorts were determined from participant-reported clinical history. The receptor was isolated from a woman younger than 35 who had recovered from COVID-19. The V call is TRBV28, the J call TRBJ2-7; D is uncertain. Material for sequencing was PBMCs or T cells enriched from blood (not recorded which). The CDR3 region has the DNA TGTGCCAGCAGTTGGGCCACTGAACAAGACGAGCAGTACTTC. Its protein product is CASSWATEQDEQYF.